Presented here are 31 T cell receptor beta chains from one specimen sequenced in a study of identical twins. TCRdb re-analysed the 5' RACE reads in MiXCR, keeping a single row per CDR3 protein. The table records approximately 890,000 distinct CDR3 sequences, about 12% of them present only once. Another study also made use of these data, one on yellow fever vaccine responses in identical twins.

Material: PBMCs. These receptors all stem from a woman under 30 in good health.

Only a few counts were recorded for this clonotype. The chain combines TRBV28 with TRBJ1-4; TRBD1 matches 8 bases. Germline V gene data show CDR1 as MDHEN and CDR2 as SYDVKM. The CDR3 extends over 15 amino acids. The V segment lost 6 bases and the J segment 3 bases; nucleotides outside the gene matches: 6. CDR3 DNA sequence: TGTGCCAGCAGCCAGACAGGGGTCCCTAATGAAAAACTGTTTTTT. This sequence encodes CASSQTGVPNEKLFF.

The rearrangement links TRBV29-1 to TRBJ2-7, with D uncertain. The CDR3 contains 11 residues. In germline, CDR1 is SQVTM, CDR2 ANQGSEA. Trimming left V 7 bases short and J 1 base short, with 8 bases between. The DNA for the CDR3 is TGCAGCGGGCAGGTATCCTACGAGCAGTACTTC. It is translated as CSGQVSYEQYF.

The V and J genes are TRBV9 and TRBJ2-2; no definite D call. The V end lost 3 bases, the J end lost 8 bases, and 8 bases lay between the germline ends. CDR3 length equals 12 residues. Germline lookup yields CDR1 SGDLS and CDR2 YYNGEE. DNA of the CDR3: TGTGCCAGCAGCGCCTCCAGAGGGGAGCTGTTTTTT. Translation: CASSASRGELFF.

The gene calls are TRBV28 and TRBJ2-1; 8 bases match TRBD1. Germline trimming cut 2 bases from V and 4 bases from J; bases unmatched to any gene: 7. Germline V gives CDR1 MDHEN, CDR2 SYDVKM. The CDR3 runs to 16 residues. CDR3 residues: CASSLPDRDVYNEQFF. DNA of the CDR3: TGTGCCAGCAGTTTACCGGACAGGGACGTATACAATGAGCAGTTCTTC.

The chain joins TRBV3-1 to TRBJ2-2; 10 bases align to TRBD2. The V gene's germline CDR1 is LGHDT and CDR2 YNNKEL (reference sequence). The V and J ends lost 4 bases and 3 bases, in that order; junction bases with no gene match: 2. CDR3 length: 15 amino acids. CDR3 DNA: TGTGCCAGCAGCCCCGGGACTAGCGACACCGGGGAGCTGTTTTTT. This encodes CASSPGTSDTGELFF.

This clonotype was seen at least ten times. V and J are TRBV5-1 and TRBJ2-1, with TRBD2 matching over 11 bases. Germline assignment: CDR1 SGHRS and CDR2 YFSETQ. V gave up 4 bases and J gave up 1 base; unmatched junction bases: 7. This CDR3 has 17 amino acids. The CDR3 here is CASSKERTSGSYNEQFF. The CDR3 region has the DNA TGCGCCAGCAGCAAAGAACGGACTAGCGGGTCCTACAATGAGCAGTTCTTC.

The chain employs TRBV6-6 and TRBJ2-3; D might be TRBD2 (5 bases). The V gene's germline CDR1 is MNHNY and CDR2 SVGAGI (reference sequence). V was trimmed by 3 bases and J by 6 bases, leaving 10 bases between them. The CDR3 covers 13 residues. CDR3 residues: CASSYGLADTQYF. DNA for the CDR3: TGTGCCAGCAGTTATGGGCTAGCCGATACGCAGTATTTT.

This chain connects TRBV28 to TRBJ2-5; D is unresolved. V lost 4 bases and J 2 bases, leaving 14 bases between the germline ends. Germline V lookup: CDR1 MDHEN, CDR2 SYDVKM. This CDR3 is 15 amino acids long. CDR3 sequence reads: CASSYGYAPQETQYF. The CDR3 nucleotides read TGTGCCAGCAGTTACGGGTACGCTCCGCAAGAGACCCAGTACTTC.

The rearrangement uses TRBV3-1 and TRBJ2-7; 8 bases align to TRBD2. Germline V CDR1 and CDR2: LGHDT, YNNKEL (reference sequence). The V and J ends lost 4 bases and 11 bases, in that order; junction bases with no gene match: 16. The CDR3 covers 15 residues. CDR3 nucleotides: TGTGCCAGCAGCCGGGAGGGGGGGGCTAGCGGGCCGGAGTACTTC. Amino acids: CASSREGGASGPEYF.

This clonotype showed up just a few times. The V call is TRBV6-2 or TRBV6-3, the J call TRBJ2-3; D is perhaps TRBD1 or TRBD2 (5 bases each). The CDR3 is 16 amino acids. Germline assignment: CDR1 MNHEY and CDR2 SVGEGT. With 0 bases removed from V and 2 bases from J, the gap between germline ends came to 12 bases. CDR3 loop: CASSYSPWGNTDTQYF. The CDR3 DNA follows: TGTGCCAGCAGTTACTCCCCTTGGGGGAACACAGATACGCAGTATTTT.

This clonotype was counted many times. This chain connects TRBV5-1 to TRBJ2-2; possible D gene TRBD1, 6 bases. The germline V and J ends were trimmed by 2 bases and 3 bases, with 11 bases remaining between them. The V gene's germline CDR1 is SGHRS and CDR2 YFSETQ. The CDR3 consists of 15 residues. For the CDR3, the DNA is TGCGCCAGCAGCTTAGGGAACAGGGACACCGGGGAGCTGTTTTTT. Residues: CASSLGNRDTGELFF. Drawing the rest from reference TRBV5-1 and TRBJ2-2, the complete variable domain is KAGVTQTPRYLIKTRGQQVTLSCSPISGHRSVSWYQQTPGQGLQFLFEYFSETQRNKGNFPGRFSGRQFSNSRSEMNVSTLELGDSALYLCASSLGNRDTGELFFGEGSRLTVL.

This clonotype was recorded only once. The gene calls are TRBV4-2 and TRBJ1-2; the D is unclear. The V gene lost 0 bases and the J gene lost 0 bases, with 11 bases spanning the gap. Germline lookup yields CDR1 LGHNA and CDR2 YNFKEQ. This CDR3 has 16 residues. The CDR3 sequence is CASSQDRRQANYGYTF. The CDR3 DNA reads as TGTGCCAGCAGCCAAGATAGGAGGCAAGCTAACTATGGCTACACCTTC.

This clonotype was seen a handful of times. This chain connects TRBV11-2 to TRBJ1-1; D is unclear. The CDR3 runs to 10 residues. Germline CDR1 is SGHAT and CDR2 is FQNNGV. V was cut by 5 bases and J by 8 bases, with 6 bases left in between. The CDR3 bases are TGTGCCAGCAGCGGTTGGGAAGCTTTCTTT. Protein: CASSGWEAFF. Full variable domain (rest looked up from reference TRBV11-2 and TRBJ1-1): EAGVAQSPRYKIIEKRQSVAFWCNPISGHATLYWYQQILGQGPKLLIQFQNNGVVDDSQLPKDRFSAERLKGVDSTLKIQPAKLEDSAVYLCASSGWEAFFGQGTRLTVV.

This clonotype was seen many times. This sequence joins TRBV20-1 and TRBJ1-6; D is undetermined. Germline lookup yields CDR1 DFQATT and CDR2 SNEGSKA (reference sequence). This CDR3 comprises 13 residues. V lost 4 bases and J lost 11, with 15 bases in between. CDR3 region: CSAKLAGVAPLHF. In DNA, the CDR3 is TGCAGTGCTAAACTGGCGGGTGTAGCACCCCTCCACTTT.

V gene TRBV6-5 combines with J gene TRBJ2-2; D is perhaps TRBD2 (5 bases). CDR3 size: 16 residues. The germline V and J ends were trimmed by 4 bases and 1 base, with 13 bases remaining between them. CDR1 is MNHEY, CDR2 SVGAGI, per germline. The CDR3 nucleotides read TGTGCCAGCAGTTCCCTACACCGGGGGAACACCGGGGAGCTGTTTTTT. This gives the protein CASSSLHRGNTGELFF.

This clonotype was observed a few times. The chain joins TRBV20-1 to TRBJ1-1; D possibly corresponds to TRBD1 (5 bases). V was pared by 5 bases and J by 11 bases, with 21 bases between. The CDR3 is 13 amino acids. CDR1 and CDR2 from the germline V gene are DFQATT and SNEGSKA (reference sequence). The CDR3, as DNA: TGCAGTGCTCCAACCTCCGGGGGTATGCTTGCTTTCTTT. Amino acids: CSAPTSGGMLAFF.

The CDR3 loop reads CASSTGVGEQYV. The CDR3 DNA is TGTGCCAGCAGCACCGGAGTTGGCGAGCAGTACGTC. V gene TRBV11-2 combines with J gene TRBJ2-7; no definite D call. The CDR3 length is 12 residues. V was clipped by 5 bases and J by 6 bases, with 11 bases between them. Per the germline V gene, CDR1 is SGHAT and CDR2 is FQNNGV.

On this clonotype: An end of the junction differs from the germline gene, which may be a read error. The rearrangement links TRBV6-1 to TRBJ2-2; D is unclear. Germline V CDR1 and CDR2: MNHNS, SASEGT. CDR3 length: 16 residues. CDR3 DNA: TGTGCCAGCAGTCAACCGAAGGTTTCGAACGCCGGGGAGCTGTTTTTT. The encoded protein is CASSQPKVSNAGELFF.

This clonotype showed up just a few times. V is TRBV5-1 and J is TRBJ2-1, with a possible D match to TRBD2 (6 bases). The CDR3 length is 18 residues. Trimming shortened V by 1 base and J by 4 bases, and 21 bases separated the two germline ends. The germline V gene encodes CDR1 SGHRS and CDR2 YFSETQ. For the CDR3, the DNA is TGCGCCAGCAGCTTGTACGGTCCCCTCCGGGAGCGGTACAATGAGCAGTTCTTC. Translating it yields CASSLYGPLRERYNEQFF. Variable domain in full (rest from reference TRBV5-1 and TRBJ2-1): KAGVTQTPRYLIKTRGQQVTLSCSPISGHRSVSWYQQTPGQGLQFLFEYFSETQRNKGNFPGRFSGRQFSNSRSEMNVSTLELGDSALYLCASSLYGPLRERYNEQFFGPGTRLTVL.

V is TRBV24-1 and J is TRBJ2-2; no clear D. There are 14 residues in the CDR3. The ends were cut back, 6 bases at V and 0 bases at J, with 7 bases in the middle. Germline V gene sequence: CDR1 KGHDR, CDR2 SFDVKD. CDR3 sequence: CATSYHSNTGELFF. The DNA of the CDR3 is TGTGCCACCAGTTACCACTCGAACACCGGGGAGCTGTTTTTT.

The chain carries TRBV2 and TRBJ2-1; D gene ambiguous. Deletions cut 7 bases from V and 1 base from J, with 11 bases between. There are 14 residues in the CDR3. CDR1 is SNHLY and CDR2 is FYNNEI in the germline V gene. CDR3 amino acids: CASKWAGSYNEQFF. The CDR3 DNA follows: TGTGCCAGCAAATGGGCAGGATCCTACAATGAGCAGTTCTTC.

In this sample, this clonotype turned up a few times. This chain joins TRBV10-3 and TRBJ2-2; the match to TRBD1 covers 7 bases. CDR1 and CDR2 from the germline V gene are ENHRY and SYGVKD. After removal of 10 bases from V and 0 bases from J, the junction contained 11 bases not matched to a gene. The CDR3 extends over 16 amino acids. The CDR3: CASDHRGSANTGELFF. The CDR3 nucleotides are TGTGCCAGCGACCACAGGGGATCCGCGAACACCGGGGAGCTGTTTTTT.

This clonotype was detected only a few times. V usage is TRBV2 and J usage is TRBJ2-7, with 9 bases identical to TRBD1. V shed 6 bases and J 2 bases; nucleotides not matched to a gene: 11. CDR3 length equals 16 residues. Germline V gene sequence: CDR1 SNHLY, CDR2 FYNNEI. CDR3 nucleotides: TGTGCCAGCAGGCCCAGGCGAGGGACAGGGCCCTACGAGCAGTACTTC. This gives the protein CASRPRRGTGPYEQYF.

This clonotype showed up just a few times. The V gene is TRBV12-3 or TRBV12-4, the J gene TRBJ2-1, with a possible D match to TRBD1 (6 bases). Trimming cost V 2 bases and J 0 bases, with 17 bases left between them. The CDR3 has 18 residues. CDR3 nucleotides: TGTGCCAGCAGTTTACGGGGCGCCGACAGGAGCTCCTACAATGAGCAGTTCTTC. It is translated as CASSLRGADRSSYNEQFF.

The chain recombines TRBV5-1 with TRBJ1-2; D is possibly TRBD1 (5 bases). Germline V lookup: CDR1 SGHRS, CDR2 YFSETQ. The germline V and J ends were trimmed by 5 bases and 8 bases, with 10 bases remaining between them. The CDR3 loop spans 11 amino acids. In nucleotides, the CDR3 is TGCGCCAGCAGGATGGGGGACGGCTACACCTTC. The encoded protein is CASRMGDGYTF. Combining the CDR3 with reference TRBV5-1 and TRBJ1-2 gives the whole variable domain KAGVTQTPRYLIKTRGQQVTLSCSPISGHRSVSWYQQTPGQGLQFLFEYFSETQRNKGNFPGRFSGRQFSNSRSEMNVSTLELGDSALYLCASRMGDGYTFGSGTRLTVV.

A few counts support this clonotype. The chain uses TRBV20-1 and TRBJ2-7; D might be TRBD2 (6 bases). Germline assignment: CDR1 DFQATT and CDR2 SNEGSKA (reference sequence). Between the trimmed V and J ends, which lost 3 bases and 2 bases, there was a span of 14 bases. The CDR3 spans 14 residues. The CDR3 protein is CSASGRGKAYEQYF. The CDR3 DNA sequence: TGCAGTGCTAGCGGGAGAGGAAAAGCCTACGAGCAGTACTTC.

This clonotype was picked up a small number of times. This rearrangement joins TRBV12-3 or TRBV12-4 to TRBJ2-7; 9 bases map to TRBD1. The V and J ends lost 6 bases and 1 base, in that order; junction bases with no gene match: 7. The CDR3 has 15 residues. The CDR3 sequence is CASSLRDRASYEQYF. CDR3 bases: TGTGCCAGCAGCTTGAGGGACAGGGCTTCCTACGAGCAGTACTTC.

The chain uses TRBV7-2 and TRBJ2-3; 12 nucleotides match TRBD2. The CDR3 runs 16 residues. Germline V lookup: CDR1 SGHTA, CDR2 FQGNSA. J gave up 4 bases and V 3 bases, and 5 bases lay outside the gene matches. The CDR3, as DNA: TGTGCCAGCAGCTTTCAGACTAGCGGGGGACCAGATACGCAGTATTTT. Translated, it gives CASSFQTSGGPDTQYF. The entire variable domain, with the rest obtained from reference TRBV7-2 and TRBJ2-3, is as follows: GAGVSQSPSNKVTEKGKDVELRCDPISGHTALYWYRQSLGQGLEFLIYFQGNSAPDKSGLPSDRFSAERTGGSVSTLTIQRTQQEDSAVYLCASSFQTSGGPDTQYFGPGTRLTVL.

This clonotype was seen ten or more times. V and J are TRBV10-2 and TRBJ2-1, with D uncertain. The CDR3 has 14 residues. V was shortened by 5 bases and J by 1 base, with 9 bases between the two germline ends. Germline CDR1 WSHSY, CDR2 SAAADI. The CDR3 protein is CASSSQVSYNEQFF. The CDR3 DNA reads TGCGCCAGCAGTAGCCAGGTATCCTACAATGAGCAGTTCTTC.

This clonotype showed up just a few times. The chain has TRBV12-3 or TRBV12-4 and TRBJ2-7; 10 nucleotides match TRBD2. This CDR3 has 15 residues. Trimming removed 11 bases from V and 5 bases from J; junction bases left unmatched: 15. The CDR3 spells CASSAGGPGSHEQYF. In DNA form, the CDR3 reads TGTGCCTCCTCAGCGGGAGGGCCCGGGTCCCACGAGCAGTACTTC.

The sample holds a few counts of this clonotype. CDR3 nucleotides: TGTGCCAGCAGCCCTAGCGGGAGGGCCGCCGGGGAGCTGTTTTTT. It translates to CASSPSGRAAGELFF. This chain connects TRBV9 to TRBJ2-2, with 12 nucleotides matching TRBD2. V shed 4 bases, J shed 6 bases, and the junction held 4 bases outside the gene matches. CDR1 is SGDLS, CDR2 YYNGEE, per germline. The CDR3 spans 15 residues.